One and the same sample provided the 9 T cell receptor beta chains below, sequenced in a study of tumor-infiltrating lymphocytes in oesophageal squamous cell carcinoma (dated by TCRdb to the mid-2010s). The receptor library was made with PCR. The instrument was an Illumina HiSeq 2000. TCRdb reworked the public reads: Q25 trimming with fastp, MiXCR clone assembly, productive beta chains retained. Identical CDR3 protein sequences are pooled into one entry, listed with their most common genes and DNA. Counted in this sample were some 16,000 distinct CDR3 sequences; over 45% of them appeared once. The ten largest clones add up to 15% to 25% of the sample. The sample consisted of esophageal tumor tissue. The receptors were sampled from a male donor with esophageal squamous cell carcinoma.

A note on this clonotype: Since the CDR3 does not end with the conserved phenylalanine or tryptophan, this likely comes from a read error. Because the CDR3's place on the DNA is in doubt, the DNA is left out and the CDR3 is given as listed by TCRdb. V usage is TRBV10-3 and J usage is TRBJ2-3; the D call in the table, TRBD2, was not verified against the DNA. The V gene's germline CDR1 is ENHRY and CDR2 SYGVKD. 14 amino acids form the CDR3, both terminal residues included. The CDR3 sequence: CAISEAAETQYFGP.

This chain uses TRBV15 with TRBJ1-2, with 7 bases aligning to TRBD1. Germline V lookup: CDR1 LNHNV, CDR2 YYDKDF (reference sequence). V trimming: 0 bases; J trimming: 0 bases; junction bases outside the gene matches: 16. The CDR3 totals 20 residues. The CDR3 spells CATSREEYGTVVPANYGYTF. In nucleotides, the CDR3 is TGTGCCACCAGCAGAGAGGAATACGGGACAGTTGTTCCAGCTAACTATGGCTACACCTTC.

The sample holds a few counts of this clonotype. This chain links TRBV11-2 with TRBJ2-7, with TRBD2 matching 11 bases. CDR3 size: 17 residues. The germline gives CDR1 SGHAT, CDR2 FQNNGV. With 5 bases clipped from V and 4 bases from J, the junction kept 13 bases outside the gene matches. CDR3 nucleotide sequence: TGTGCCAGCAGCCGCTGGGCGACTAGCGGGGCCGAGTACGAGCAGTACTTC. Its translation is CASSRWATSGAEYEQYF.

The CDR3 loop reads CASSFMGQGNEQYF. CDR3 DNA sequence: TGTGCCAGCAGCTTCATGGGACAGGGGAACGAGCAGTACTTC. The V call is TRBV7-6, the J call TRBJ2-5, with TRBD1 matching 10 bases. The J call may be wrong; the DNA end is better matched by TRBJ2-7. CDR1 is SGHVS and CDR2 is FNYEAQ in the germline V gene. The CDR3 is made up of 14 amino acids.

This chain uses TRBV6-1 with TRBJ2-7, with TRBD1 matching 7 bases. The J call is in doubt because the DNA end fits TRBJ2-5 better. The CDR3 covers 14 residues. The germline CDR1 and CDR2 sequences are MNHNS and SASEGT. The CDR3 sequence is CASRPGQNQETQYF. Here the CDR3 DNA reads TGTGCCAGCAGACCGGGACAGAATCAAGAGACCCAGTACTTC.

Comment on this clonotype: No conserved phenylalanine or tryptophan is present at the end of the CDR3, so a read error is the likely explanation. The DNA is left out, because the CDR3 cannot be placed on it with certainty; the CDR3 is given as TCRdb lists it. The chain is built from TRBV7-3 and TRBJ2-6; the listed D gene, TRBD2, was not tested against the DNA. Germline CDR1 reads SGHTA; CDR2 reads FQGTGA. The CDR3 adds up to 17 amino acids, both ends counted. This CDR3 reads CASSYLAGAQETQYFGN.

The chain carries TRBV5-6 and TRBJ2-6, with D hard to call. The CDR3 is 17 amino acids. Germline V gene lookup returns CDR1 SGHDT and CDR2 YYEEEE. V was clipped by 0 bases and J by 1 base, with 11 bases between them. The CDR3 protein is CASSLGEVRSGANVLTF. CDR3 nucleotides: TGTGCCAGCAGCTTGGGCGAGGTGCGATCTGGGGCCAACGTCCTGACTTTC.

The rearrangement uses TRBV5-6 and TRBJ2-5; either TRBD1 or TRBD2 may fit D (5 bases each). TRBJ2-7 matches the DNA end more closely, so the J call is doubtful. The germline V gene encodes CDR1 SGHDT and CDR2 YYEEEE. This CDR3 is 14 amino acids long. CDR3 amino acids: CASSQTGTSYEQYF. In DNA form, the CDR3 reads TGTGCCAGCAGCCAGACTGGGACGAGCTACGAGCAGTACTTC.

This clonotype has a count of ten or more. The V call is TRBV6-1, the J call TRBJ2-3; D remains unclear. With 7 bases removed from V and 0 bases from J, the gap between germline ends came to 11 bases. Germline V gene lookup returns CDR1 MNHNS and CDR2 SASEGT. There are 14 residues in the CDR3. CDR3 in amino acids: CASKPTGSTDTQYF. Here the CDR3 DNA reads TGTGCCAGCAAACCAACTGGGAGCACAGATACGCAGTATTTT.